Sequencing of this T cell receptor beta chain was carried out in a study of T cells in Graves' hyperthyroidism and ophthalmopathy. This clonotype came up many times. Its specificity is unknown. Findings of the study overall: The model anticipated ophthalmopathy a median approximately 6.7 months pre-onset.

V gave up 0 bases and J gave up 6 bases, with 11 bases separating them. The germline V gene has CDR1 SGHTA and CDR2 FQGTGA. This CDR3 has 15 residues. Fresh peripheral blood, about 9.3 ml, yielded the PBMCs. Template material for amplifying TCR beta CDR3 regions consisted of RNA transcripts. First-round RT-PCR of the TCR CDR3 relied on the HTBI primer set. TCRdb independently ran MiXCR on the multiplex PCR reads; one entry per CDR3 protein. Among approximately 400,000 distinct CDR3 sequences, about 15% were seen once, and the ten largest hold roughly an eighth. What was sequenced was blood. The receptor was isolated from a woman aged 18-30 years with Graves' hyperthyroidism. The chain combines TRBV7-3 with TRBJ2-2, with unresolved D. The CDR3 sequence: CASSLTLKGSGELFF. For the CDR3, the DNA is TGTGCCAGCAGCTTAACGTTGAAGGGTTCCGGGGAGCTGTTTTTT.